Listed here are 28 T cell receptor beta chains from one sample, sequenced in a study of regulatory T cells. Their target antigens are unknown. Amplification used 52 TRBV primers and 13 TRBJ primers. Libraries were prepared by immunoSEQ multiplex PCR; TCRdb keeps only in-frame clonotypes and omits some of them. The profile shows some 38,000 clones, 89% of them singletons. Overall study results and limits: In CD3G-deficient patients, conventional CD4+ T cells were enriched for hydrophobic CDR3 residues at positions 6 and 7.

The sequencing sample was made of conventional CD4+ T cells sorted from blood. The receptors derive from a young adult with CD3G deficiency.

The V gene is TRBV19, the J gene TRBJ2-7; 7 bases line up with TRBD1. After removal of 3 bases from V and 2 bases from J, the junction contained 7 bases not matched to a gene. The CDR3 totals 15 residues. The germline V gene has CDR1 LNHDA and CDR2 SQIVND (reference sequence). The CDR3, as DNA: TGTGCCAGTAGTATCTCCACAGGGGCTACCTACGAGCAGTACTTC. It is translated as CASSISTGATYEQYF.

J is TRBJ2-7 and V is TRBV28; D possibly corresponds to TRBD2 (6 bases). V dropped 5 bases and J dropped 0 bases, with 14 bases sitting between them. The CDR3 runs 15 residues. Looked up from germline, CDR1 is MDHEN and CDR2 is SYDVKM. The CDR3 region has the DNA TGTGCCAGCAGTAATCGTCCGGGGGTCTCCTACGAGCAGTACTTC. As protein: CASSNRPGVSYEQYF.

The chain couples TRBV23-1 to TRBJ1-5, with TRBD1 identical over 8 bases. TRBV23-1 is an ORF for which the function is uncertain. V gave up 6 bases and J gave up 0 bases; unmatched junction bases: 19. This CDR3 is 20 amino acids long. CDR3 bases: TGCGCCAGCAGCCGACCCCGTTATACGAAGGACAGGGATAGCAATCAGCCCCAGCATTTT. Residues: CASSRPRYTKDRDSNQPQHF.

CDR3 bases: TGTGCCAGCAGCCAGGACAGGAACACTGAAGCTTTCTTT. Translation gives CASSQDRNTEAFF. The V and J genes are TRBV6-6 and TRBJ1-1, with D perhaps TRBD1 (6 bases). There are 13 residues in the CDR3. The ends were cut back, 6 bases at V and 1 base at J, with 9 bases in the middle. Germline-derived CDR1 and CDR2 are MNHNY and SVGAGI (reference sequence).

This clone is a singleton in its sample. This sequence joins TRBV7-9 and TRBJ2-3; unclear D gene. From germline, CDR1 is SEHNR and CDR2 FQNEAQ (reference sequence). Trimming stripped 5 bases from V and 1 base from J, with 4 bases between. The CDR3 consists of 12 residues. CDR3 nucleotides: TGTGCCAGCAGCCTCCGCACAGATACGCAGTATTTT. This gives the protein CASSLRTDTQYF.

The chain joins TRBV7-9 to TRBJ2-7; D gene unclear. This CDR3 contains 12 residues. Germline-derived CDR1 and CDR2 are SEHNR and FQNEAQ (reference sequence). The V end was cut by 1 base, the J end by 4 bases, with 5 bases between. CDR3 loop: CASSLGSYEQYF. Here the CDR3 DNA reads TGTGCCAGCAGCTTAGGGAGTTACGAGCAGTACTTC.

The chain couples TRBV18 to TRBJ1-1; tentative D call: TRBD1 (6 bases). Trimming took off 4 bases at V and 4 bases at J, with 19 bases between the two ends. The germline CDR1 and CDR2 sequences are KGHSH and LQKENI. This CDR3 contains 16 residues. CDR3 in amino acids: CASSRGSGGPFTEAFF. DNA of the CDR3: TGTGCCAGCTCACGAGGATCCGGGGGCCCTTTCACTGAAGCTTTCTTT.

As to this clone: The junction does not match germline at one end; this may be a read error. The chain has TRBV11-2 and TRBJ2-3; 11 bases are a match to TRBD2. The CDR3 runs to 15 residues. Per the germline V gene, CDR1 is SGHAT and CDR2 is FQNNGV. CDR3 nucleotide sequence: TGTGCCAGCAGTTTAGGGGGACTAGCGGCAGATACGCAGTATTTT. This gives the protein CASSLGGLAADTQYF.

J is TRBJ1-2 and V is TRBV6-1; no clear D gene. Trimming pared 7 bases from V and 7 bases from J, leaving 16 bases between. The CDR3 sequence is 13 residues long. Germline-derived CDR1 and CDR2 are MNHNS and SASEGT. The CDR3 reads CASKTNLLGGYTF. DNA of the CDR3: TGTGCCAGCAAGACGAATTTATTGGGTGGCTACACCTTC.

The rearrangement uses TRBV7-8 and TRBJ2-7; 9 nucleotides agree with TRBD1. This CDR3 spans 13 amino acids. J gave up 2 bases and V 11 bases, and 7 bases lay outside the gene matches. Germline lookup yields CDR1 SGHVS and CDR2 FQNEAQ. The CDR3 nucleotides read TGTGCCTCTGGACAGGGGCTCACCTACGAGCAGTACTTC. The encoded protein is CASGQGLTYEQYF.

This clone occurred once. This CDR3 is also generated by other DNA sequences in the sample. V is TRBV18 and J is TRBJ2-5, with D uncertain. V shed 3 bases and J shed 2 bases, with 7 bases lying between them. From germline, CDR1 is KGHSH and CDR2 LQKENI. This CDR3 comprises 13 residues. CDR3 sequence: CASSPSVQETQYF. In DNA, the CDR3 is TGTGCCAGCTCACCCTCCGTGCAAGAGACCCAGTACTTC.

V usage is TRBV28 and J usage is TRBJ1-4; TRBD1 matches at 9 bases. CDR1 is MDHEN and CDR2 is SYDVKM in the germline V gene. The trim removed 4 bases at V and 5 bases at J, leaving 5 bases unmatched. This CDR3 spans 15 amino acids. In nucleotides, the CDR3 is TGTGCCAGCAGTTCCGCCGGGACAGGGAATGAAAAACTGTTTTTT. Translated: CASSSAGTGNEKLFF.

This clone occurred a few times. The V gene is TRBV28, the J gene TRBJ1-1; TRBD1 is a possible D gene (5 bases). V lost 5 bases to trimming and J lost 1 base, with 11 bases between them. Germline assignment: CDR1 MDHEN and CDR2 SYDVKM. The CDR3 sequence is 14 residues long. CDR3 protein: CASSISGGNTEAFF. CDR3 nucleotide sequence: TGTGCCAGCAGTATTAGCGGGGGGAACACTGAAGCTTTCTTT. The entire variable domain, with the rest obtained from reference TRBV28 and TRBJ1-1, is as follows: DVKVTQSSRYLVKRTGEKVFLECVQDMDHENMFWYRQDPGLGLRLIYFSYDVKMKEKGDIPEGYSVSREKKERFSLILESASTNQTSMYLCASSISGGNTEAFFGQGTRLTVV.

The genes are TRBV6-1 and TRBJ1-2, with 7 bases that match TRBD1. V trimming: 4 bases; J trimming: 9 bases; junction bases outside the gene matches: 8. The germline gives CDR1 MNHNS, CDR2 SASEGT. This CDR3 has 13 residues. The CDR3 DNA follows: TGTGCCAGCAGTGGGACAGGTTTAAGGAGCTACACCTTC. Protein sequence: CASSGTGLRSYTF.

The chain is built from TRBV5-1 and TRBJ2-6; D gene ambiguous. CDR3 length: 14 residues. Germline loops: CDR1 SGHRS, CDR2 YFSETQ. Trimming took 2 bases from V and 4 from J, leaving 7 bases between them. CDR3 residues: CASSFSNGANVLTF. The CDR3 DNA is TGCGCCAGCAGCTTTTCGAACGGGGCCAACGTCCTGACTTTC.

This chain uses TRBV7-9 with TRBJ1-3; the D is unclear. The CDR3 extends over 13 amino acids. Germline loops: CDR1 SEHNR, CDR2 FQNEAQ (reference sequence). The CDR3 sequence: CGSGRSSGNTIYF. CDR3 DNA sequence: TGTGGATCAGGACGGAGCTCTGGAAACACCATATATTTT.

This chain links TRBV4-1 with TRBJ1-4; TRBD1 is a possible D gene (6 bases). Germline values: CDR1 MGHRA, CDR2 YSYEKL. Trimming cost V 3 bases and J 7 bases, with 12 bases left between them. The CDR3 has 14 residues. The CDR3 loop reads CASSQITGTEKLFF. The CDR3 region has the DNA TGCGCCAGCAGCCAGATTACAGGGACTGAAAAACTGTTTTTT.

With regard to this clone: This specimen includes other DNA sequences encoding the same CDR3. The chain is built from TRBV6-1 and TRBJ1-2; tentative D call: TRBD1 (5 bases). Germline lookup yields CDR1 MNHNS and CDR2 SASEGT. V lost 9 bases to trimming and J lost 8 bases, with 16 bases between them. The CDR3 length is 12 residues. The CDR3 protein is CASSSQGAGYTF. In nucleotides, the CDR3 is TGTGCCAGTAGCAGTCAGGGAGCCGGCTACACCTTC.

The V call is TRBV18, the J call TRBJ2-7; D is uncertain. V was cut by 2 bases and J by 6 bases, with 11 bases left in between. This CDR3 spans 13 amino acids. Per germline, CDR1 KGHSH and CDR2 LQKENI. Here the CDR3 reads CASSPSGWGEQYF. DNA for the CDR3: TGTGCCAGCTCACCAAGTGGGTGGGGCGAGCAGTACTTC.

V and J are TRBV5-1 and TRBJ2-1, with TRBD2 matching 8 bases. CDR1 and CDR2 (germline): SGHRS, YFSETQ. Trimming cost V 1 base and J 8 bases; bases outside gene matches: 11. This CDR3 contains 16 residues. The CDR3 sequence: CASSLSSGMIIHEQFF. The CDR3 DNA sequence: TGCGCCAGCAGCTTGAGTAGCGGGATGATAATCCATGAGCAGTTCTTC.

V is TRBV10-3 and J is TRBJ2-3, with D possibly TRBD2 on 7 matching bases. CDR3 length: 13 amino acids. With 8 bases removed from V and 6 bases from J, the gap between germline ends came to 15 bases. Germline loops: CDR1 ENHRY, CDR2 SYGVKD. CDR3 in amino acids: CAIRQGGEDTQYF. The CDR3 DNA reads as TGTGCCATCCGTCAAGGGGGGGAGGATACGCAGTATTTT.

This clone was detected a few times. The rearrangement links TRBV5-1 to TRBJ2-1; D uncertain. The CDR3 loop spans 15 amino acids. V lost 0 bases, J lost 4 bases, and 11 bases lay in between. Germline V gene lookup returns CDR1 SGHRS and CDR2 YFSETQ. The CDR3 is CASSLEAPSYNEQFF. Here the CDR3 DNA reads TGCGCCAGCAGCTTGGAAGCCCCCTCTTACAATGAGCAGTTCTTC. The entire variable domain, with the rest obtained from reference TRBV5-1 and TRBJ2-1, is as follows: KAGVTQTPRYLIKTRGQQVTLSCSPISGHRSVSWYQQTPGQGLQFLFEYFSETQRNKGNFPGRFSGRQFSNSRSEMNVSTLELGDSALYLCASSLEAPSYNEQFFGPGTRLTVL.

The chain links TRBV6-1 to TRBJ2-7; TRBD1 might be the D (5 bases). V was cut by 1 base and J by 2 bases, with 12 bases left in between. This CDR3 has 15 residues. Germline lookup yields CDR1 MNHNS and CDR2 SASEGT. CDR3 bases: TGTGCCAGCAGTGAAGAGGCAGGGCGAACCTACGAGCAGTACTTC. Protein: CASSEEAGRTYEQYF.

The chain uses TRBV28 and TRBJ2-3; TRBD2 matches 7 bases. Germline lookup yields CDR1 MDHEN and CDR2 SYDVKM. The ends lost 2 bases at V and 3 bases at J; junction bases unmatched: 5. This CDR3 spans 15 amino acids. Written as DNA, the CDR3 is TGTGCCAGCAGTTTAGGTGCGGGAGAGACAGATACGCAGTATTTT. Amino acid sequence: CASSLGAGETDTQYF.

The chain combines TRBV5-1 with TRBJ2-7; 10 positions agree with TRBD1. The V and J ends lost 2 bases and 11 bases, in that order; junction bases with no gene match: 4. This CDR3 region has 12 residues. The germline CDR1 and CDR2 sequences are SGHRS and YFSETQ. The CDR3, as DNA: TGCGCCAGCAGCTTCGGGACAGGGGACAAGTACTTC. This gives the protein CASSFGTGDKYF. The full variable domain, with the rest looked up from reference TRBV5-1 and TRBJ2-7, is KAGVTQTPRYLIKTRGQQVTLSCSPISGHRSVSWYQQTPGQGLQFLFEYFSETQRNKGNFPGRFSGRQFSNSRSEMNVSTLELGDSALYLCASSFGTGDKYFGPGTRLTVT.

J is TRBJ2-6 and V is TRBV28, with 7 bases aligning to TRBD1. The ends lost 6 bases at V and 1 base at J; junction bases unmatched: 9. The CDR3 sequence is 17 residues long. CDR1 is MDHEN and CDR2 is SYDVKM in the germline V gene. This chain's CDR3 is CASSNHRQGSGANVLTF. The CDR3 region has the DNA TGTGCCAGCAGCAACCATAGACAGGGTTCTGGGGCCAACGTCCTGACTTTC.

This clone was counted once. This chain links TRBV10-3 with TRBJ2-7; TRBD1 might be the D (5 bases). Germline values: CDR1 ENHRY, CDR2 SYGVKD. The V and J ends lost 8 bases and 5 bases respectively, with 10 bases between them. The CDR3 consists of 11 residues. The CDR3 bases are TGTGCCATCCCTAAGGGGAACGAGCAGTACTTC. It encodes CAIPKGNEQYF.

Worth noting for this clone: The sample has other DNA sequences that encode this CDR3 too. The CDR3 DNA sequence: TGTGCCAGCAGCTTACGGACAGGGGATGGCTACACCTTC. Protein sequence: CASSLRTGDGYTF. V usage is TRBV7-9 and J usage is TRBJ1-2; TRBD1 aligns across 9 bases. Germline V gene lookup returns CDR1 SEHNR and CDR2 FQNEAQ (reference sequence). The CDR3 is made up of 13 amino acids. Germline trimming cut 2 bases from V and 6 bases from J; bases unmatched to any gene: 1.